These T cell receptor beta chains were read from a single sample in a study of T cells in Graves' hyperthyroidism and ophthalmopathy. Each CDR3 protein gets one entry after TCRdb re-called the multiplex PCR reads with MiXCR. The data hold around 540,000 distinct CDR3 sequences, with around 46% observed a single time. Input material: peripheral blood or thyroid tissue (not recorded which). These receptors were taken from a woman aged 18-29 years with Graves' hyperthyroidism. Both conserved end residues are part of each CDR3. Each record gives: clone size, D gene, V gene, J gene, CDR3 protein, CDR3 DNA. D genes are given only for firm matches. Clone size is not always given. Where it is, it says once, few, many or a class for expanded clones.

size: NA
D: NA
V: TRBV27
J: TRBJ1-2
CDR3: CASSLSLRTYGYTF
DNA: TGTGCCAGCAGTTTATCTCTCCGGACCTATGGCTACACCTTC

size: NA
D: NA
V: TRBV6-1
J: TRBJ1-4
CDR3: CASSARIGNEKLFF
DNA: TGTGCCAGCAGTGCCAGGATCGGAAATGAAAAACTGTTTTTT

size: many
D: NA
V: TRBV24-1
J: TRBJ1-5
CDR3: CATSDLEGPNQPQHF
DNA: TGTGCCACCAGTGATTTAGAGGGGCCCAATCAGCCCCAGCATTTT

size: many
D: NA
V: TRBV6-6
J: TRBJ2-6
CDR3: CASSVDVSGANVLTF
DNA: TGTGCCAGCAGTGTTGACGTCTCTGGGGCCAACGTCCTGACTTTC

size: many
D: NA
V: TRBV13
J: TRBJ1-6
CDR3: CASSSTEVSPLHF
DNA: TGTGCCAGCAGCTCGACGGAAGTCTCACCCCTCCACTTT

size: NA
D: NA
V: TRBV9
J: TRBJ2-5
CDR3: CASSVGLSGQETQYF
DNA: TGTGCCAGCAGCGTAGGACTTTCGGGTCAAGAGACCCAGTACTTC

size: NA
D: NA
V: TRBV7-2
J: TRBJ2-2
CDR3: CASRSTGTLNTGELFF
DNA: TGTGCCAGCCGCTCCACCGGGACACTGAACACCGGGGAGCTGTTTTTT

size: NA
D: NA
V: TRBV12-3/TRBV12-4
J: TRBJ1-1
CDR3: CASSSQGGEAFF
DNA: TGTGCCAGCAGTTCCCAAGGGGGAGAAGCTTTCTTT

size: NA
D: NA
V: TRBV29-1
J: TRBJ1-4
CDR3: CSVETGRGEKLFF
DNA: TGCAGCGTTGAAACAGGGCGAGGCGAAAAACTGTTTTTT

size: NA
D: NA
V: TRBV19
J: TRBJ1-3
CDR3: CASSIPTQDSGNTIYF
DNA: TGTGCCAGTAGTATCCCGACCCAGGACTCTGGAAACACCATATATTTT

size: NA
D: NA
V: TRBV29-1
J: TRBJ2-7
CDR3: CSLVGRQSYEQYF
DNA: TGCAGCTTAGTTGGTAGGCAGAGCTACGAGCAGTACTTC

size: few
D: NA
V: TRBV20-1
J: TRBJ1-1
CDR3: CSASEGTSGESIAFF
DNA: TGCAGTGCTAGTGAGGGGACCAGTGGAGAGTCAATAGCTTTCTTT

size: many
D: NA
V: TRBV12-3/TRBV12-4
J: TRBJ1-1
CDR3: CASSYGQRNTEAFF
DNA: TGTGCCAGCAGTTATGGACAGCGGAACACTGAAGCTTTCTTT

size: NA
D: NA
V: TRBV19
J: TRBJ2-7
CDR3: CATSDPGWSYEQYF
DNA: TGTGCCACCAGTGACCCGGGATGGTCCTACGAGCAGTACTTC

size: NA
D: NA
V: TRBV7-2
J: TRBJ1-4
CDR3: CASSSGVEEKLFF
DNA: TGTGCCAGCAGCTCCGGGGTCGAAGAAAAACTGTTTTTT

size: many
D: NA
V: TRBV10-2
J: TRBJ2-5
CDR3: CASSSYWRDGETQYF
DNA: TGCGCCAGCAGCTCGTATTGGCGGGATGGAGAGACCCAGTACTTC

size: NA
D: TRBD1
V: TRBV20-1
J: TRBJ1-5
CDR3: CSASRGPGNQPQHF
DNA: TGCAGTGCCTCTAGGGGGCCCGGCAATCAGCCCCAGCATTTT

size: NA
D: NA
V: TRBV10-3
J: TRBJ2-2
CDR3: CAISESRGRDTGELFF
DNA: TGTGCCATCAGTGAGTCAAGGGGTCGTGACACCGGGGAGCTGTTTTTT

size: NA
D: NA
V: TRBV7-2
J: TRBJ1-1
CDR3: CASSLLQGGYAFF
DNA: TGTGCCAGCAGCTTACTGCAGGGAGGATATGCTTTCTTT

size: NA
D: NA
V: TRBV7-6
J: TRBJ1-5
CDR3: CASSRGAGLSNQPQHF
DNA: TGTGCCAGCAGCCGAGGGGCTGGCCTTAGCAATCAGCCCCAGCATTTT

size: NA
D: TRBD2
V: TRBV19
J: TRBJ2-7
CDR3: CASSPGTSASYEQYF
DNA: TGTGCCAGTAGTCCGGGGACTAGCGCGTCCTACGAGCAGTACTTC

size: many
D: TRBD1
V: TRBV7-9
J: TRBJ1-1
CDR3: CASSLSPGGTEAFF
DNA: TGTGCCAGCAGCTTATCCCCAGGGGGCACTGAAGCTTTCTTT

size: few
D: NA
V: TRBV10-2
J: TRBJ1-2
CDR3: CASSRDPLYGYTF
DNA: TGCGCCAGCAGTCGGGACCCCCTCTATGGCTACACCTTC